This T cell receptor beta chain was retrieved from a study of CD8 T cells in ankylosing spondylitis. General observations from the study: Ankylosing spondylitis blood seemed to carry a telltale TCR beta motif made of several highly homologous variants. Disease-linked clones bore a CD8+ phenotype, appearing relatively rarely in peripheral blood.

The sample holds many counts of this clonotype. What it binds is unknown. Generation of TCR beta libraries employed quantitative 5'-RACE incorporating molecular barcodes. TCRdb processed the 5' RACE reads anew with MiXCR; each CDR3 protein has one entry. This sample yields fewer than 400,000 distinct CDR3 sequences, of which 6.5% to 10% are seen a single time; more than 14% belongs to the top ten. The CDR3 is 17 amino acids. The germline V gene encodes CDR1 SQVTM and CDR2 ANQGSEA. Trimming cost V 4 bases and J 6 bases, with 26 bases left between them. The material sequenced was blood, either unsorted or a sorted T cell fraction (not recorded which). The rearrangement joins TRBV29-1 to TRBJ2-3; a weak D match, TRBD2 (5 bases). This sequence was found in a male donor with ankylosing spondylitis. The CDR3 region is CSVARIGGSTAWDTQYF. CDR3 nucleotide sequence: TGCAGCGTTGCCCGAATCGGCGGGTCCACCGCCTGGGATACGCAGTATTTT.